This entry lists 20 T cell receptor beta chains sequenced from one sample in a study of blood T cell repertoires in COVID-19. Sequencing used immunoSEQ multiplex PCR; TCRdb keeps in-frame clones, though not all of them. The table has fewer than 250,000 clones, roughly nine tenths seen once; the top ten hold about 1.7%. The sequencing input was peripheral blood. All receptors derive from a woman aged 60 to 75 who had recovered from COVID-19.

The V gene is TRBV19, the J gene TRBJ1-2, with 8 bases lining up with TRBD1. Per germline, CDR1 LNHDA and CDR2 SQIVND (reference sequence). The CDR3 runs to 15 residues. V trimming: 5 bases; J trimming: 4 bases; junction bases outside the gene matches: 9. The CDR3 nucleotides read TGTGCCAGTAGTGGGGACAGGCTGGCGGGCTATGGCTACACCTTC. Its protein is CASSGDRLAGYGYTF.

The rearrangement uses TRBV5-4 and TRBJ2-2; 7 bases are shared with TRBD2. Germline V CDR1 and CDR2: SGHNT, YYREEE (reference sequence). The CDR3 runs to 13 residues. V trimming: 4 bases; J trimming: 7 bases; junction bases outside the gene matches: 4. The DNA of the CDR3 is TGTGCCAGCAGCGTCCCTAGCGGCGGGGAGCTGTTTTTT. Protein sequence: CASSVPSGGELFF. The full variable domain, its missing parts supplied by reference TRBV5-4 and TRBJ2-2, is ETGVTQSPTHLIKTRGQQVTLRCSSQSGHNTVSWYQQALGQGPQFIFQYYREEENGRGNFPPRFSGLQFPNYSSELNVNALELDDSALYLCASSVPSGGELFFGEGSRLTVL.

The DNA for the CDR3 is TGTGCCAGTCTTGAGGGTCGCCCAGGCACAGATACGCAGTATTTT. Translation: CASLEGRPGTDTQYF. This chain uses TRBV13 with TRBJ2-3; D may be TRBD2 (5 bases). The CDR3 runs 15 residues. Trimming cost V 9 bases and J 1 base, with 17 bases left between them. The germline gives CDR1 PRHDT, CDR2 FYEKMQ (reference sequence).

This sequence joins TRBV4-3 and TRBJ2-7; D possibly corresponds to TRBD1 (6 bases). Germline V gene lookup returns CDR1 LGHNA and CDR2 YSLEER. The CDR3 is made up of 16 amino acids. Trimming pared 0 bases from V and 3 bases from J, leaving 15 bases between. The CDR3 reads CASSQDGQGQDYEQYF. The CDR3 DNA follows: TGCGCCAGCAGCCAAGATGGGCAGGGGCAGGACTACGAGCAGTACTTC.

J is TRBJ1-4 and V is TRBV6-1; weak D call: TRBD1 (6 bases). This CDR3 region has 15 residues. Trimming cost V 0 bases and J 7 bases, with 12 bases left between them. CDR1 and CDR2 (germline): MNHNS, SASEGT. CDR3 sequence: CASSEAGALGEKLFF. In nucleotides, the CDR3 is TGTGCCAGCAGTGAAGCGGGGGCACTCGGTGAAAAACTGTTTTTT.

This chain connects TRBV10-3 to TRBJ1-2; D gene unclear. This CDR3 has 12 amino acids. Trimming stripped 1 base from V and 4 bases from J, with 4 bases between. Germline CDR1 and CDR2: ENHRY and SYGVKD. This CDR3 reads CAISEYSYGYTF. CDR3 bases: TGTGCCATCAGTGAGTACAGCTATGGCTACACCTTC.

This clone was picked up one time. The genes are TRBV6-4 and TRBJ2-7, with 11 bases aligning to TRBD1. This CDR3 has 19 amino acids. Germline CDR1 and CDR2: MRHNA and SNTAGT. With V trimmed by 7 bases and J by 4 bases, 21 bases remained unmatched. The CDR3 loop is CASNVVGQGEGCVGYEQYF. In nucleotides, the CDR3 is TGTGCCAGCAACGTAGTGGGACAGGGGGAGGGCTGTGTTGGGTACGAGCAGTACTTC.

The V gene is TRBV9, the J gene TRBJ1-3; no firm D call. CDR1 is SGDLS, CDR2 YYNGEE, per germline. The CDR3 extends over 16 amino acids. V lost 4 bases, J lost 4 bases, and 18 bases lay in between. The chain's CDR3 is CASSPEVVSLGNTIYF. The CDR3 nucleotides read TGTGCCAGCAGCCCCGAAGTTGTCAGTTTAGGAAACACCATATATTTT.

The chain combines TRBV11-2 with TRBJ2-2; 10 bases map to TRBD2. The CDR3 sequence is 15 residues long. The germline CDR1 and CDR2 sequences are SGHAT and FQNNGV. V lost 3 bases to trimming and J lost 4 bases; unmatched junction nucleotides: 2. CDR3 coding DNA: TGTGCCAGCAGCTTCAGGACTAGCGGCACCGGGGAGCTGTTTTTT. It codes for CASSFRTSGTGELFF.

In DNA, the CDR3 is TGTGCCAGCAGCACTCCTCGGGCTAGCGCCGGTTCCCGCTCCGAGCAGTACTTC. Residues: CASSTPRASAGSRSEQYF. V and J are TRBV21-1 and TRBJ2-7; TRBD2, the table's D call, lacks a check against the DNA. TRBV21-1 constitutes a pseudogene. The CDR3 has 18 amino acids.

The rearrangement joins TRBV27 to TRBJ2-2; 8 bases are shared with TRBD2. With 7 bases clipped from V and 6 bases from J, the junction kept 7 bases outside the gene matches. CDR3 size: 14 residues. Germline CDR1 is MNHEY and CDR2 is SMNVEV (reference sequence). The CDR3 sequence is CASTITGGAGELFF. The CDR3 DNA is TGTGCCAGCACGATTACCGGGGGGGCCGGGGAGCTGTTTTTT.

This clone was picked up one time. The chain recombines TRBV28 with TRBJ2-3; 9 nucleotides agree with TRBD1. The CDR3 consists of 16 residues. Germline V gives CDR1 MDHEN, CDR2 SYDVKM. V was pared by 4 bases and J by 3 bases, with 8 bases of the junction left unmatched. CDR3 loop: CASSSPGQGTTDTQYF. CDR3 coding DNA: TGTGCCAGCAGTTCCCCGGGACAGGGAACGACAGATACGCAGTATTTT.

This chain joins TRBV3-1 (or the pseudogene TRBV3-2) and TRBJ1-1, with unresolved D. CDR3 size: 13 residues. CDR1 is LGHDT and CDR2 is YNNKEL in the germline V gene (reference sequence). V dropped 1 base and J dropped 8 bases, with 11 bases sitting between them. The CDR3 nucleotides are TGTGCCAGCAGCCAAGTGGCCGGGATGGAAGCTTTCTTT. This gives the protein CASSQVAGMEAFF.

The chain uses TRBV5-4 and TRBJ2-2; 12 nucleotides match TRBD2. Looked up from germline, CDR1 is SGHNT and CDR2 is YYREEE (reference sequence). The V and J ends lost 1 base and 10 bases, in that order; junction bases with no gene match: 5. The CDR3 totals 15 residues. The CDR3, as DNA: TGTGCCAGCAGCTTGCGACTAGCGGGGGACAAGGAGCTGTTTTTT. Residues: CASSLRLAGDKELFF.

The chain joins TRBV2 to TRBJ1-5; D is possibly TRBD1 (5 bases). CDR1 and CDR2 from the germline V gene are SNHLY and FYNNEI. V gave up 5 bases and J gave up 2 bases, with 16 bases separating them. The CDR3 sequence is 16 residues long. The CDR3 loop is CASSPRQTYGNQPQHF. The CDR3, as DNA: TGTGCCAGCAGTCCCCGACAGACCTATGGCAATCAGCCCCAGCATTTT.

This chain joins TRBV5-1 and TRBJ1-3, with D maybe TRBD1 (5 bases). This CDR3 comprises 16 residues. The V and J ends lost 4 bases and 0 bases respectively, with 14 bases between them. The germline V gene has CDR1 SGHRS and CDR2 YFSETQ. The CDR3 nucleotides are TGCGCCAGCAGCGGCGCTACCACAGGCTCTGGAAACACCATATATTTT. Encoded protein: CASSGATTGSGNTIYF.

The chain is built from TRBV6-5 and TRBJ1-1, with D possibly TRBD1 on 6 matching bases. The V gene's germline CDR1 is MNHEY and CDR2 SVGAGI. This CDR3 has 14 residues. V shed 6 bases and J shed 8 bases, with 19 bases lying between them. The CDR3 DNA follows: TGTGCCAGCAGGATCCTCGACAGGAAGGGGGAAGCTTTCTTT. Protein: CASRILDRKGEAFF.

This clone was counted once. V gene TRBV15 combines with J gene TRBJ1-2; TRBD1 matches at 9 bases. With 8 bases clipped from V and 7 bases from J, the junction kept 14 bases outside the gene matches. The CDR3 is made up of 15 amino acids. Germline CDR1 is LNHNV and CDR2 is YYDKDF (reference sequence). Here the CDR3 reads CATHDRQGGLGGYTF. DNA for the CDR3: TGTGCCACCCACGATAGACAGGGGGGCCTCGGTGGCTACACCTTC.

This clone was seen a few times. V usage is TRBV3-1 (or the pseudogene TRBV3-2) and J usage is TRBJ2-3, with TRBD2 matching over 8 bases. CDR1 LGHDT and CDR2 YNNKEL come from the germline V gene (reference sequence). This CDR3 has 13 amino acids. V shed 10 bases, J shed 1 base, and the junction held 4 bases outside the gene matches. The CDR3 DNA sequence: TGTGCCACCGGGGGGGCGGGCACAGATACGCAGTATTTT. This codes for CATGGAGTDTQYF.

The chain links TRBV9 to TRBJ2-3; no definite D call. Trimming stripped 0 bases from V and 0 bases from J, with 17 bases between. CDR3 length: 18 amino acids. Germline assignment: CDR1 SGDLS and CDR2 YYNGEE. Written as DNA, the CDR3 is TGTGCCAGCAGCGTAGAATCGGTGGGCCAGGCTAGCACAGATACGCAGTATTTT. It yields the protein CASSVESVGQASTDTQYF.